The rows below give T cell receptor beta chains drawn from one sample of a study of T cell responses to AZD1222 COVID-19 vaccine. Data came from immunoSEQ multiplex PCR; TCRdb stores just in-frame clones and leaves some out. The data contain 73,000 or so clones, approximately 89% of them singletons. Sequenced material: peripheral blood, taken on day 0 of AZD1222 vaccination. The receptors here all came from an adult in good health. Both conserved end residues are part of each CDR3. The D gene is left open where the match is weak. Only some rows state a clone size, as once, few, many or a class for expanded clones.

j_call	clone_size	d_call	v_call	cdr3_aa	cdr3_nt
TRBJ2-3	-	-	TRBV28	CASSSGGTDTQYF	TGTGCCAGCAGTTCCGGGGGCACAGATACGCAGTATTTT
TRBJ2-7	few	-	TRBV14	CASSHHNSYEQYF	TGTGCCAGCAGCCATCACAACTCCTACGAGCAGTACTTC
TRBJ1-5	-	TRBD1	TRBV19	CASSPSSGTGSNQPQHF	TGTGCCAGTAGTCCCTCCTCCGGGACAGGGTCCAATCAGCCCCAGCATTTT
TRBJ2-1	once	-	TRBV29-1	CSVDRGPNEQFF	TGCAGCGTTGACAGGGGCCCCAATGAGCAGTTCTTC
TRBJ2-1	once	-	TRBV7-9	CASSPKTGPSYNEQFF	TGTGCCAGCAGCCCTAAGACCGGGCCCTCCTACAATGAGCAGTTCTTC
TRBJ1-5	-	-	TRBV19	CASSTGTRTQPQHF	TGTGCCAGTAGTACCGGGACACGAACACAGCCCCAGCATTTT
TRBJ1-5	-	TRBD1	TRBV19	CASSIDRQGTSNQPQHF	TGTGCCAGTAGTATAGATCGACAGGGAACTAGCAATCAGCCCCAGCATTTT
TRBJ1-2	once	-	TRBV19	CASSISTASGYTF	TGTGCCAGTAGTATTAGTACCGCGAGTGGCTACACCTTC
TRBJ2-3	-	-	TRBV5-1	CASSAGTSGDTQYF	TGCGCCAGCAGCGCCGGGACGAGTGGAGATACGCAGTATTTT
TRBJ1-4	-	-	TRBV6-5	CASSYRQGQEKLFF	TGTGCCAGCAGTTACCGGCAGGGTCAGGAAAAACTGTTTTTT
TRBJ2-7	-	TRBD1	TRBV5-1	CASSQGDRAGEQYF	TGCGCCAGCAGCCAAGGGGACAGGGCGGGGGAGCAGTACTTC
TRBJ2-1	-	TRBD1	TRBV27	CASSFLTGGVVYNEQFF	TGTGCCAGCAGTTTTTTGACAGGGGGCGTCGTTTACAATGAGCAGTTCTTC
TRBJ1-1	-	-	TRBV7-9	CASSLEAGGGAEAFF	TGTGCCAGCAGCTTAGAGGCGGGGGGCGGGGCTGAAGCTTTCTTT
TRBJ2-1	-	TRBD1	TRBV5-7	CASSHGTGKYNEQFF	TGTGCCAGCAGCCACGGGACAGGAAAGTACAATGAGCAGTTCTTC
TRBJ2-5	-	TRBD2	TRBV28	CASSLSPDVVAGENQGQETQYF	TGTGCCAGCAGTTTATCTCCCGATGTGGTAGCGGGAGAAAACCAGGGACAAGAGACCCAGTACTTC
TRBJ1-5	-	TRBD1	TRBV6-5	CASRNPGQGHQPQHF	TGTGCCAGCAGAAATCCGGGACAGGGTCATCAGCCCCAGCATTTT
TRBJ2-2	-	TRBD1	TRBV5-1	CASSRGDRGNTGELFF	TGCGCCAGCAGCCGAGGGGACAGGGGGAACACCGGGGAGCTGTTTTTT
TRBJ2-2	-	-	TRBV7-9	CASSTARPQGSGELFF	TGTGCCAGCAGCACCGCCCGGCCACAGGGTTCCGGGGAGCTGTTTTTT
TRBJ2-2	-	-	TRBV7-9	CASSLRRNTGELFF	TGTGCCAGCAGCTTACGCAGAAACACCGGGGAGCTGTTTTTT
TRBJ1-1	-	-	TRBV15	CATSRDLGRGLNTEAFF	TGTGCCACCAGCAGAGACTTAGGACGGGGGCTTAACACTGAAGCTTTCTTT
TRBJ2-2	few	-	TRBV6-5	CASRSDRFGELFF	TGTGCCAGCAGATCTGACAGATTCGGGGAGCTGTTTTTT
TRBJ2-1	-	TRBD2	TRBV18	CASSPAGGSYNEQFF	TGTGCCAGCTCACCAGCGGGGGGCTCCTACAATGAGCAGTTCTTC
TRBJ1-1	-	-	TRBV7-9	CASSLFERGANTEAFF	TGTGCCAGCAGCTTATTCGAAAGGGGGGCTAACACTGAAGCTTTCTTT
TRBJ2-2	-	-	TRBV4-3	CASSPRGTGELFF	TGCGCCAGCAGCCCCCGCGGCACCGGGGAGCTGTTTTTT